These 4 T cell receptor beta chains originate from one sample sequenced in a study of CD8+CD57+ T cells in acquired aplastic anemia. Patients selected for sequencing had displayed CD8+CD57+ cell expansion by flow cytometry. TCR beta VDJ and CDR3 profiling used genomic DNA as template. TCRdb reprocessed the reads via MiXCR and lists one record per CDR3 protein. Of some 140,000 distinct CDR3 sequences in the sample, roughly half were seen once. Sequencing used sorted CD4+, CD8+, or CD8+CD57+ T cells (not recorded which) from PBMCs. These receptors were taken from a human donor with aplastic anemia.

This chain connects TRBV19 to TRBJ2-3; 7 bases are a match to TRBD2. With V trimmed by 9 bases and J by 2 bases, 8 bases remained unmatched. Germline CDR1 is LNHDA and CDR2 is SQIVND (reference sequence). This CDR3 has 14 amino acids. DNA of the CDR3: TGTGCCAGGGTCCCGGGAGGCCACACAGATACGCAGTATTTT. Translation gives CARVPGGHTDTQYF.

The chain recombines TRBV7-3 with TRBJ2-3, with D perhaps TRBD2 (6 bases). Germline V lookup: CDR1 SGHTA, CDR2 FQGTGA. The germline V and J ends were trimmed by 5 bases and 6 bases, with 18 bases remaining between them. The CDR3 has 15 amino acids. The CDR3 loop is CASSPWRGDRDTQYF. The CDR3 bases are TGTGCCAGCAGCCCATGGCGGGGCGATCGGGATACGCAGTATTTT. Together with reference TRBV7-3 and TRBJ2-3, the CDR3 gives the full variable domain: GAGVSQTPSNKVTEKGKYVELRCDPISGHTALYWYRQSLGQGPEFLIYFQGTGAADDSGLPNDRFFAVRPEGSVSTLKIQRTERGDSAVYLCASSPWRGDRDTQYFGPGTRLTVL.

This clonotype was observed many times. DNA for the CDR3: TGTGCCAGCAGCCCCCTTGGGGGATCAGATACGCAGTATTTT. Its translation: CASSPLGGSDTQYF. J is TRBJ2-3 and V is TRBV7-3; D possibly matches TRBD1 or TRBD2 (5 bases each). Per the germline V gene, CDR1 is SGHTA and CDR2 is FQGTGA. V was trimmed by 5 bases and J by 4 bases, leaving 13 bases between them. The CDR3 runs 14 residues.

The CDR3 sequence: CATRAGTSGYNEQFF. Here the CDR3 DNA reads TGTGCCACCAGGGCCGGGACTAGTGGGTACAATGAGCAGTTCTTC. The genes are TRBV15 and TRBJ2-1; 8 bases are a match to TRBD2. CDR1 and CDR2 (germline): LNHNV, YYDKDF (reference sequence). This CDR3 comprises 15 residues. V shed 6 bases, J shed 4 bases, and the junction held 8 bases outside the gene matches.